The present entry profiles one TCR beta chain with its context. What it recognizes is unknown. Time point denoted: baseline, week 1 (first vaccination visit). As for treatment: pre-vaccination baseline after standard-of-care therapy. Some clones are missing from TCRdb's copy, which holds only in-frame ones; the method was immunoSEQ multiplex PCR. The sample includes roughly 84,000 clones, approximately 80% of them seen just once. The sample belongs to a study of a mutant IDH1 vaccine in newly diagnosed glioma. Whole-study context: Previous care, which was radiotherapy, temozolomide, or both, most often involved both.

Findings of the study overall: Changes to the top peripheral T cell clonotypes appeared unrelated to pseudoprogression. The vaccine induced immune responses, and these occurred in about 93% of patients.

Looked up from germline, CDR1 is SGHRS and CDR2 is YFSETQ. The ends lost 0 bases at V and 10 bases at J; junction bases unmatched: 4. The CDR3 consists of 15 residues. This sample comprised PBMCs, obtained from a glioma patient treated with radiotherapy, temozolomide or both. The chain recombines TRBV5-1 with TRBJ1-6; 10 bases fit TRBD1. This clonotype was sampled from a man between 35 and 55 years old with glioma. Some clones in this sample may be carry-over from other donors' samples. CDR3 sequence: CASSLGDRGDSPLHF. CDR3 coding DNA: TGCGCCAGCAGCTTGGGGGACAGGGGAGACTCACCCCTCCACTTT.